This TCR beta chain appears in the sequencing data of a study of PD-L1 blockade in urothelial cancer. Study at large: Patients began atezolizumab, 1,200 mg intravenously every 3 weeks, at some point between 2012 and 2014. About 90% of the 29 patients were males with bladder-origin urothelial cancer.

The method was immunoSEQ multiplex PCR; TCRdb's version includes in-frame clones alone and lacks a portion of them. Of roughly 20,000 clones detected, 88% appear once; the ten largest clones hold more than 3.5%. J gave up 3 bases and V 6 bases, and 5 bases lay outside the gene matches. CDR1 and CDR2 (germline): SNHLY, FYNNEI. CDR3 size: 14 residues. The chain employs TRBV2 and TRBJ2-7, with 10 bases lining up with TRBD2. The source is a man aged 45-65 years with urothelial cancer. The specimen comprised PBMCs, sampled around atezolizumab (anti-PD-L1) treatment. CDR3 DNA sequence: TGTGCCAGCAGCCAGCGGGAGGGGTTCTACGAGCAGTACTTC. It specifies CASSQREGFYEQYF.